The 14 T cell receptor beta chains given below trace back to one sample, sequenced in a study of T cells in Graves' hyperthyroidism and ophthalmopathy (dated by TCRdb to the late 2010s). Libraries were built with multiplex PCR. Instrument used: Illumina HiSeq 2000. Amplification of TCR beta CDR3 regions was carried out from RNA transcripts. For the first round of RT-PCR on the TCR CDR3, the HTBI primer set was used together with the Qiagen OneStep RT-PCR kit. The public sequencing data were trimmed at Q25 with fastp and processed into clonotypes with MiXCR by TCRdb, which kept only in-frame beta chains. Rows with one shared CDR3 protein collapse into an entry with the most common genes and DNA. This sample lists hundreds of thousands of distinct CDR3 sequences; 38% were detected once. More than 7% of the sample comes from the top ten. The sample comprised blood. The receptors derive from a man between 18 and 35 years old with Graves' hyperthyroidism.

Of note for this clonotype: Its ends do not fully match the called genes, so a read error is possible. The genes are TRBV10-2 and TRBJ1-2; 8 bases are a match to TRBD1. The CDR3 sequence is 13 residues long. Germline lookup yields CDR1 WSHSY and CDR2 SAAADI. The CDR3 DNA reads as TGTGCCAGCAGTACGGGACAGGTGGACGGCTACACCTTC. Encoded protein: CASSTGQVDGYTF.

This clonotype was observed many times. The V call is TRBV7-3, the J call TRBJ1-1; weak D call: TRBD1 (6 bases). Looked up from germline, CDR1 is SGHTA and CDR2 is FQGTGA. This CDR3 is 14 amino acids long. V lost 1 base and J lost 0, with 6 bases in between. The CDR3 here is CASSLKGVNTEAFF. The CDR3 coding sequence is TGTGCCAGCAGCTTAAAGGGGGTGAACACTGAAGCTTTCTTT.

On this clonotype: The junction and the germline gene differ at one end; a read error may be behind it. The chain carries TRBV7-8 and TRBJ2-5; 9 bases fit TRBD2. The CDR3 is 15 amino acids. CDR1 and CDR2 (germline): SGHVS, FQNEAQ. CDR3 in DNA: TGTGCCAGCAGCTTAGACGAGGGACTAGCCGTTAGCGGCGGCTTC. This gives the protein CASSLDEGLAVSGGF.

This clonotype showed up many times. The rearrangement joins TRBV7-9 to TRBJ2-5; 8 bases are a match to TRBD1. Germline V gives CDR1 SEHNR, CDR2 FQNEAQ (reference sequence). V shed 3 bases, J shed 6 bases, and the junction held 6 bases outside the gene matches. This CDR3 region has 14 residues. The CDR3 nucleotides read TGTGCCAGCAGCTTTTCGGACAGGGTGAAGACCCAGTACTTC. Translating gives CASSFSDRVKTQYF.

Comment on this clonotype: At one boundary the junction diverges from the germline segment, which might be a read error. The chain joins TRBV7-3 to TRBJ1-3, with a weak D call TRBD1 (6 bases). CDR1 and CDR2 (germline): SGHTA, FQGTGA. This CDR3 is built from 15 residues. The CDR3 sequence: CASSLTDRPGNTIYF. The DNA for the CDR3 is TGCGCCAGCAGTCTCACCGACAGGCCTGGAAACACCATATATTTT.

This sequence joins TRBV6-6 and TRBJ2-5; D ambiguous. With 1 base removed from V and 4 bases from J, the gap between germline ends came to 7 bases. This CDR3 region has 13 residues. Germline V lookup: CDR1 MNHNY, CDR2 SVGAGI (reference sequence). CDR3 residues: CASSYLKGETQYF. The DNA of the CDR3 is TGTGCCAGCAGTTACTTAAAAGGAGAGACCCAGTACTTC.

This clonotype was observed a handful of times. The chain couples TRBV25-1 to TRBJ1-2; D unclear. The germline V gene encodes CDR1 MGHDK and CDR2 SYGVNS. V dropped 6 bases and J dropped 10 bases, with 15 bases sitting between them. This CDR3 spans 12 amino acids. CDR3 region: CASSLNKGIYTF. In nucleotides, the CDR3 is TGTGCCAGCAGCCTAAACAAAGGCATCTACACCTTC.

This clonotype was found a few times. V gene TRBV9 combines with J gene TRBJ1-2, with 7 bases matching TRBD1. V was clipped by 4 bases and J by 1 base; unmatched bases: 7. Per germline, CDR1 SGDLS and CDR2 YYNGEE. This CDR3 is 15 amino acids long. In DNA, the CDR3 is TGTGCCAGCAGCAATACAGGGGCGGGTAACTATGGCTACACCTTC. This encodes CASSNTGAGNYGYTF. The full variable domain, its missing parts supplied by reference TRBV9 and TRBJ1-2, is DSGVTQTPKHLITATGQRVTLRCSPRSGDLSVYWYQQSLDQGLQFLIQYYNGEERAKGNILERFSAQQFPDLHSELNLSSLELGDSALYFCASSNTGAGNYGYTFGSGTRLTVV.

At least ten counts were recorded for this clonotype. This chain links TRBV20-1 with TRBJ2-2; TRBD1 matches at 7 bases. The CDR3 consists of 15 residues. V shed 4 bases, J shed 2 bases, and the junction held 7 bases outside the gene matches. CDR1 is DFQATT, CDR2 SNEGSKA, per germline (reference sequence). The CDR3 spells CSANRGTVNTGELFF. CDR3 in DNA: TGCAGTGCTAACAGGGGAACGGTTAACACCGGGGAGCTGTTTTTT.

CDR3 nucleotide sequence: TGTGCCAGCAGCGTAGGCCCGGACTGGGGTGGCTACACCTTC. It specifies CASSVGPDWGGYTF. The V and J genes are TRBV9 and TRBJ1-2; no clear D gene. Germline V gives CDR1 SGDLS, CDR2 YYNGEE. Trimming left V 0 bases short and J 7 bases short, with 13 bases between. The CDR3 spans 14 residues.

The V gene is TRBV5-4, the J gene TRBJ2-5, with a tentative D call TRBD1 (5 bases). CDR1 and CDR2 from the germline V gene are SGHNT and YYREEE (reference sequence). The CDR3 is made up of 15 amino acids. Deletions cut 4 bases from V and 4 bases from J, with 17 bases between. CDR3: CASSQESGRAETQYF. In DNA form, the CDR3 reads TGTGCCAGCAGCCAAGAGTCAGGCAGGGCAGAGACCCAGTACTTC.

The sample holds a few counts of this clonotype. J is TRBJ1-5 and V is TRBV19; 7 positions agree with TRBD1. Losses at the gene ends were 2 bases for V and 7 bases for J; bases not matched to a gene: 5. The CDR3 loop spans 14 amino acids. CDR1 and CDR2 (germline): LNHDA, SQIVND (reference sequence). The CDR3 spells CASSILEGAQPQHF. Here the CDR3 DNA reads TGTGCCAGTAGTATATTAGAGGGGGCGCAGCCCCAGCATTTT.

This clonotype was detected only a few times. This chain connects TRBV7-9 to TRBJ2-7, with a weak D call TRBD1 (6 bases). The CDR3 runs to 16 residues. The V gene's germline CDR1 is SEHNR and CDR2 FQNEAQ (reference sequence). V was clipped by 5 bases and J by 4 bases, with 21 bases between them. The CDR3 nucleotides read TGTGCCAGCAGCCATCAGATGGGGCAGGGGATATACGAGCAGTACTTC. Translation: CASSHQMGQGIYEQYF.

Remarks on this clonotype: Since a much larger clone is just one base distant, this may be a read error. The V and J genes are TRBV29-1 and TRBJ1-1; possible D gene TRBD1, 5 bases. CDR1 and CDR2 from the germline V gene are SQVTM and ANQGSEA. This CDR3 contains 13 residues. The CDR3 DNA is TGCAACGTTGATAAACAGGTGGGCACTGAAGCTTTCTTT. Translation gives CNVDKQVGTEAFF.